Below, one T cell receptor beta chain is given with its context. Clones were sequenced by immunoSEQ multiplex PCR, and TCRdb holds only the in-frame ones, with some missing. The repertoire holds 300,000 to 400,000 clones, with roughly 88% as singletons. The CDR3 covers 13 residues. Germline CDR1 MNHEY, CDR2 SMNVEV (reference sequence). Trimming removed 7 bases from V and 7 bases from J, with 13 bases in between. This sample is part of a study of blood T cell repertoires in COVID-19. About the research overall: T cells, B-cell-depleted T cells, or PBMCs provided the cDNA or gDNA that served as material.

The sample taken for sequencing was peripheral blood. The clonotype originates from a young woman with COVID-19, enrolled during active disease. The chain joins TRBV27 to TRBJ1-4, with D tentatively TRBD1 (5 bases). The CDR3 here is CASKAGSVEKLFF. The CDR3 DNA follows: TGTGCCAGCAAGGCAGGGTCGGTTGAAAAACTGTTTTTT.